These 19 T cell receptor beta chains share one sample of origin, sequenced in a study of blood T cell repertoires in COVID-19. Clones were read by immunoSEQ multiplex PCR, and TCRdb kept only the in-frame ones, dropping some. The data show roughly 200,000 clones, with about 88% seen just once and about 4.5% held by the top ten. Sequencing input: PBMCs or T cells enriched from blood (not recorded which). The receptors were sampled from a woman aged 25 to 39 who had been exposed to COVID-19.

The chain joins TRBV3-1 (or the pseudogene TRBV3-2) to TRBJ1-1; TRBD1 aligns across 7 bases. The V segment lost 8 bases and the J segment 3 bases; nucleotides outside the gene matches: 9. The V gene's germline CDR1 is LGHDT and CDR2 YNNKEL (reference sequence). The CDR3 runs 14 residues. The CDR3 sequence: CASSGQAKDTEAFF. CDR3 DNA sequence: TGTGCCAGCTCCGGACAGGCCAAGGACACTGAAGCTTTCTTT.

This clone was counted once. The V and J genes are TRBV6-5 and TRBJ1-1; TRBD1 matches at 12 bases. The V and J ends lost 3 bases and 3 bases, in that order; junction bases with no gene match: 5. CDR3 length equals 16 residues. Germline V gives CDR1 MNHEY, CDR2 SVGAGI. The CDR3 DNA is TGTGCCAGCAGTTATGGGACAGGGGGCGCCGACACTGAAGCTTTCTTT. Its protein is CASSYGTGGADTEAFF.

The CDR3 DNA sequence: TGTGCCAGCAGCGTAGAGGCGGGGGGCGTACATGAGCAGTTCTTC. Its protein is CASSVEAGGVHEQFF. J is TRBJ2-1 and V is TRBV9, with TRBD2 matching 8 bases. Germline lookup yields CDR1 SGDLS and CDR2 YYNGEE. The CDR3 is made up of 15 amino acids. V lost 0 bases, J lost 8 bases, and 7 bases stayed unmatched. Based on the CDR3 plus reference TRBV9 and TRBJ2-1, the full variable domain is DSGVTQTPKHLITATGQRVTLRCSPRSGDLSVYWYQQSLDQGLQFLIQYYNGEERAKGNILERFSAQQFPDLHSELNLSSLELGDSALYFCASSVEAGGVHEQFFGPGTRLTVL.

This clone came up once. The gene calls are TRBV28 and TRBJ2-5; 9 nucleotides line up with TRBD2. The germline V gene has CDR1 MDHEN and CDR2 SYDVKM. The CDR3 spans 16 residues. Losses at the gene ends were 6 bases for V and 5 bases for J; bases not matched to a gene: 13. The CDR3 here is CASSPAGTSQSETQYF. The CDR3 DNA follows: TGTGCCAGCAGCCCAGCCGGGACTAGCCAGTCGGAGACCCAGTACTTC.

The CDR3 reads CAWSPTGSQTQYF. CDR3 sequence (DNA): TGTGCCTGGAGTCCCACAGGGAGCCAGACCCAGTACTTC. The chain recombines TRBV30 with TRBJ2-5, with D tentatively TRBD1 (6 bases). With 2 bases removed from V and 6 bases from J, the gap between germline ends came to 13 bases. CDR1 is GTSNPN, CDR2 SVGIG, per germline (reference sequence). The CDR3 runs to 13 residues.

This chain uses TRBV6-1 with TRBJ1-3, with no clear D. Trimming took 1 base from V and 0 from J, leaving 7 bases between them. The CDR3 covers 15 residues. Per germline, CDR1 MNHNS and CDR2 SASEGT. The CDR3 nucleotides are TGTGCCAGCAGTGAAGGTACAGTCTCTGGAAACACCATATATTTT. Protein sequence: CASSEGTVSGNTIYF.

The chain joins TRBV2 to TRBJ2-1, with a possible D match to TRBD2 (6 bases). The V gene lost 6 bases and the J gene lost 9 bases, with 18 bases spanning the gap. The V gene's germline CDR1 is SNHLY and CDR2 FYNNEI. The length of the CDR3 is 14 residues. CDR3 sequence: CASRETSRLVEQFF. The CDR3 DNA reads as TGTGCCAGCAGGGAGACTAGTCGGTTGGTTGAGCAGTTCTTC. The full variable domain, in which reference TRBV2 and TRBJ2-1 provide the parts outside the CDR3, is EPEVTQTPSHQVTQMGQEVILRCVPISNHLYFYWYRQILGQKVEFLVSFYNNEISEKSEIFDDQFSVERPDGSNFTLKIRSTKLEDSAMYFCASRETSRLVEQFFGPGTRLTVL.

The rearrangement joins TRBV12-3 or TRBV12-4 to TRBJ2-1; perhaps TRBD2 as D (5 bases). Between the trimmed V and J ends, which lost 3 bases and 10 bases, there was a span of 10 bases. There are 12 residues in the CDR3. CDR3 region: CASSFTRLEQFF. CDR3 DNA: TGTGCCAGCAGTTTCACTAGGTTAGAGCAGTTCTTC.

This clone was seen just once. V gene TRBV12-3 or TRBV12-4 combines with J gene TRBJ2-4; 8 bases fit TRBD2. The CDR3 is 13 amino acids. Unmatched junction bases numbered 3, after V lost 10 bases and J lost 1 base. Written as DNA, the CDR3 is TGTGCCACCGGGAGGGCGGCCAAAAACATTCAGTACTTC. Translation: CATGRAAKNIQYF.

The V call is TRBV5-6, the J call TRBJ1-2; no firm D call. Germline CDR1 SGHDT, CDR2 YYEEEE. V lost 3 bases and J lost 4, with 7 bases in between. The CDR3 length is 12 residues. CDR3 protein: CASSWEPYGYTF. CDR3 nucleotides: TGTGCCAGCAGCTGGGAGCCCTATGGCTACACCTTC.

The chain couples TRBV9 to TRBJ1-4, with unresolved D. In germline, CDR1 is SGDLS, CDR2 YYNGEE. CDR3 size: 14 residues. V lost 4 bases and J lost 4, with 11 bases in between. CDR3 bases: TGTGCCAGCAGCCCCCGAGGGTTTAATGAAAAACTGTTTTTT. Amino acid sequence: CASSPRGFNEKLFF.

The chain uses TRBV20-1 and TRBJ2-3; D is possibly TRBD1 (6 bases). Deletions cut 3 bases from V and 2 bases from J, with 9 bases between. Germline V gene lookup returns CDR1 DFQATT and CDR2 SNEGSKA (reference sequence). There are 13 residues in the CDR3. The CDR3 nucleotides read TGCAGTGCTAGTCGGACAGTCACAGATACGCAGTATTTT. Amino acid sequence: CSASRTVTDTQYF.

The V gene is TRBV6-5, the J gene TRBJ1-2, with D possibly TRBD1 on 6 matching bases. V lost 7 bases to trimming and J lost 5 bases, with 20 bases between them. The germline V gene has CDR1 MNHEY and CDR2 SVGAGI. The CDR3 runs 15 residues. CDR3 bases: TGTGCCAGCAAAGTTGAGGGGGAGGGGATTTATGGCTACACCTTC. Its translation is CASKVEGEGIYGYTF.

DNA for the CDR3: TGTGCCAGCAGTGGAGGCGGGGGGAGAACTGAAGCTTTCTTT. This sequence encodes CASSGGGGRTEAFF. The rearrangement links TRBV25-1 to TRBJ1-1; the D gene is possibly TRBD1 (5 bases). The V end lost 4 bases, the J end lost 5 bases, and 14 bases lay between the germline ends. The CDR3 spans 14 residues. Looked up from germline, CDR1 is MGHDK and CDR2 is SYGVNS.

The chain joins TRBV5-1 to TRBJ2-1, with D possibly being TRBD1 (6 bases). The germline V gene has CDR1 SGHRS and CDR2 YFSETQ. The length of the CDR3 is 15 residues. V lost 4 bases, J lost 2 bases, and 13 bases lay in between. Here the CDR3 reads CASSPQGSTYNEQFF. CDR3 in DNA: TGCGCCAGCAGCCCACAGGGATCGACCTACAATGAGCAGTTCTTC. Supplemented by reference TRBV5-1 and TRBJ2-1, the full variable domain reads KAGVTQTPRYLIKTRGQQVTLSCSPISGHRSVSWYQQTPGQGLQFLFEYFSETQRNKGNFPGRFSGRQFSNSRSEMNVSTLELGDSALYLCASSPQGSTYNEQFFGPGTRLTVL.

The chain is built from TRBV10-3 and TRBJ2-2, with 10 bases matching TRBD2. Trimming at V came to 2 bases and at J to 7 bases, leaving 4 bases not matched to a gene. Germline V CDR1 and CDR2: ENHRY, SYGVKD. CDR3 length: 15 amino acids. CDR3 sequence (DNA): TGTGCCATCAGTGAGAGCGGGGGGGAAGTCGGGGAGCTGTTTTTT. Encoded protein: CAISESGGEVGELFF.

This clone was found a few times. The V gene is TRBV12-3 or TRBV12-4, the J gene TRBJ2-5; TRBD1 aligns across 9 bases. The CDR3 spans 13 residues. Losses at the gene ends were 5 bases for V and 4 bases for J; bases not matched to a gene: 2. CDR3 in DNA: TGTGCCAGCAGTCCGACAGGGGGAGAGACCCAGTACTTC. Its protein product is CASSPTGGETQYF.

This rearrangement joins TRBV6-5 to TRBJ2-4; D perhaps matches TRBD1 (6 bases). The CDR3 is 14 amino acids. CDR1 and CDR2 (germline): MNHEY, SVGAGI. Trimming shortened V by 9 bases and J by 0 bases, and 12 bases separated the two germline ends. CDR3 region: CASRDTLAKNIQYF. The CDR3 DNA reads as TGTGCCAGTAGGGACACCTTAGCCAAAAACATTCAGTACTTC.

This rearrangement joins TRBV27 to TRBJ2-7; a possible D gene is TRBD1 (5 bases). V was pared by 2 bases and J by 6 bases, with 14 bases between. This CDR3 region has 14 residues. The germline V gene has CDR1 MNHEY and CDR2 SMNVEV (reference sequence). CDR3 sequence (DNA): TGTGCCAGCAGTTTAGGGTACAGGCCCTTCGAGCAGTACTTC. Translation gives CASSLGYRPFEQYF.